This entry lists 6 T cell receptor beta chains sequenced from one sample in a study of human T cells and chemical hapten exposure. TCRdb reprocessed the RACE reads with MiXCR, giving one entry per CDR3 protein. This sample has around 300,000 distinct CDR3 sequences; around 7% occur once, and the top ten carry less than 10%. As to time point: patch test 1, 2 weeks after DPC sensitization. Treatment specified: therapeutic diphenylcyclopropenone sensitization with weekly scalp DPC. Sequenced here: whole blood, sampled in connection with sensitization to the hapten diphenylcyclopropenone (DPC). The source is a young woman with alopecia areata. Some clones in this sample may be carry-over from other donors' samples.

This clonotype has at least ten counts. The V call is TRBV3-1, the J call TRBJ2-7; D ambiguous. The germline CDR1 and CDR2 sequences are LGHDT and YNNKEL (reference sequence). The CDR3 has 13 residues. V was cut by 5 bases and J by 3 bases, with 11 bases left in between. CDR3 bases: TGTGCCAGCAGCAGCCGCGGCAACTACGAGCAGTACTTC. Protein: CASSSRGNYEQYF.

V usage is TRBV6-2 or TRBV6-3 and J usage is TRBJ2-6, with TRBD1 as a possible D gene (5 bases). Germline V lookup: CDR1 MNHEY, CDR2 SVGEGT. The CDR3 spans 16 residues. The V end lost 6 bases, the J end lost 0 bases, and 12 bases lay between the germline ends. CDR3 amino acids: CASRRGLASGANVLTF. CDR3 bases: TGTGCCAGCAGAAGGGGCTTAGCCTCTGGGGCCAACGTCCTGACTTTC.

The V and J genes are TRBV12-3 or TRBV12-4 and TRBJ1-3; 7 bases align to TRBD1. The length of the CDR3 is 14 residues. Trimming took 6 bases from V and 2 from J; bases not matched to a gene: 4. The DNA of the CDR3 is TGTGCCAGCAGCATTACAGGGGCTGGAAACACCATATATTTT. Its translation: CASSITGAGNTIYF.

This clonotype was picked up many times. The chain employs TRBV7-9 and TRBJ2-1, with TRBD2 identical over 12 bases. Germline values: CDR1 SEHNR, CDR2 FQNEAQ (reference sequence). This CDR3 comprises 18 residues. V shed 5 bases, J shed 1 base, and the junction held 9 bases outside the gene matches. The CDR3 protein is CASSPSSGGALSYNEQFF. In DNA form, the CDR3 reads TGTGCCAGCAGCCCGTCTAGCGGGGGGGCCTTGTCCTACAATGAGCAGTTCTTC.

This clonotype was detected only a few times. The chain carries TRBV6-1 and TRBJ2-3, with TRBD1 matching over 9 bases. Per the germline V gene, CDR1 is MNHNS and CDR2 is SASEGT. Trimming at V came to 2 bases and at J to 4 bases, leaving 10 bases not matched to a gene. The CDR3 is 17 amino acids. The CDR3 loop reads CASSENFGQGRPDTQYF. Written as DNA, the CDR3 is TGTGCCAGCAGTGAAAATTTTGGACAGGGGCGCCCAGATACGCAGTATTTT.

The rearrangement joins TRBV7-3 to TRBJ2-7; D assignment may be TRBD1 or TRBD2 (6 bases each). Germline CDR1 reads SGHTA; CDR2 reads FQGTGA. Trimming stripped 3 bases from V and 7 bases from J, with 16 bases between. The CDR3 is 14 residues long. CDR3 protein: CASSLAGGQVEQYF. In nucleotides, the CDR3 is TGTGCCAGCAGCTTGGCTGGGGGGCAGGTGGAGCAGTACTTC.